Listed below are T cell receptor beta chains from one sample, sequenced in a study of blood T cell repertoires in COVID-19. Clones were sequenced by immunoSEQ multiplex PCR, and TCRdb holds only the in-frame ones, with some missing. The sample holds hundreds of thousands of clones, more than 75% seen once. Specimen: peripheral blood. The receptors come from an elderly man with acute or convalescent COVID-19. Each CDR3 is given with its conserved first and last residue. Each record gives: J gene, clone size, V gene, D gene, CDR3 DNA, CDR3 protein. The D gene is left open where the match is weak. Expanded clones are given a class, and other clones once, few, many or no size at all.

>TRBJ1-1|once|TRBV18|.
TGTGCCAGCTCACCCTCGGACAGCCCAATGAACACTGAAGCTTTCTTT
CASSPSDSPMNTEAFF
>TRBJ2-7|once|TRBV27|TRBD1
TGTGCCAGCAGGCAGGACAGGGTCCCCTACGAGCAGTACTTC
CASRQDRVPYEQYF
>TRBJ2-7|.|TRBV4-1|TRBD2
TGCGCCAGCAGCCAGAGGACTAGCCACTCCTACGAGCAGTACTTC
CASSQRTSHSYEQYF
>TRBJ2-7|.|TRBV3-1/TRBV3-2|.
TGTGCCAGCAGCCATACCGAGGGAGGATCCTACGAGCAGTACTTC
CASSHTEGGSYEQYF
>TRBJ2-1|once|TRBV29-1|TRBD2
TGCAGCGTAGGGGCGGGAGGGAGCTCCTACAATGAGCAGTTCTTC
CSVGAGGSSYNEQFF
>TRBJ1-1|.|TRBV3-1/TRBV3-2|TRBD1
TGTGCCAGCAGTTCCGACAGGGGGATTATGAACACTGAAGCTTTCTTT
CASSSDRGIMNTEAFF
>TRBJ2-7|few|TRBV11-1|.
TGTGCCAGCAGCATGGGCCCCAGCTCCTACGAGCAGTACTTC
CASSMGPSSYEQYF
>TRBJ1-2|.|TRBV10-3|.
TGTGCCATCAGTGCGAGCCAGGGCCGGTATGGCTACACCTTC
CAISASQGRYGYTF
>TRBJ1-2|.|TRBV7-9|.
TGTGCCAGCAGCTTGGAACAGGGCCATAACACCTTC
CASSLEQGHNTF
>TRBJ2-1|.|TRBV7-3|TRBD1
TGTGCCAGCAGTAAGATTAGGGACAGGGGAGGAGAGCAGTTCTTC
CASSKIRDRGGEQFF
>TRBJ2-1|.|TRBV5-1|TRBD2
TGCGCCAGCAGCTTGGGGGCGGGAGCATACAATGAGCAGTTCTTC
CASSLGAGAYNEQFF
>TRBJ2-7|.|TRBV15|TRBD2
TGTGCCACCAGCAGGGTAGCGGGAGGCTCCTACGAGCAGTACTTC
CATSRVAGGSYEQYF
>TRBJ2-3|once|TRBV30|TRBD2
TGTGCCTCTCTAGCGGGAGGGTTTACGCAGTATTTT
CASLAGGFTQYF
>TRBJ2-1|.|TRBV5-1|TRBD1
TGCGCCAGCAGCTCACGACAGGGTTACAATGAGCAGTTCTTC
CASSSRQGYNEQFF
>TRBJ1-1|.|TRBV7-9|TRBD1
TGTGCCAGCAGCTCGGGACAGGGGACTGAAGCTTTCTTT
CASSSGQGTEAFF
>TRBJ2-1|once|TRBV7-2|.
TGTGCCAGCAGCTTATCCGGAGGCAATGAGCAGTTCTTC
CASSLSGGNEQFF